Presented here are 28 T cell receptor beta chains from one specimen sequenced in a study of T cell repertoires in ileal Crohn's disease. Sequencing was performed with immunoSEQ multiplex PCR; in TCRdb, only in-frame clones are kept and a portion is missing. The table lists approximately 8,200 clones, 60% to 85% of them singletons. Sequenced input: ileal tissue. Every receptor here comes from an adult with Crohn's disease.

This clone was picked up one time. The V gene is TRBV4-1, the J gene TRBJ2-7; D is possibly TRBD1 (6 bases). CDR3 length: 16 amino acids. V lost 4 bases, J lost 1 base, and 17 bases lay in between. The V gene's germline CDR1 is MGHRA and CDR2 YSYEKL. The CDR3, as DNA: TGCGCCAGCAGCCCGTCCCAGAGACAGGCGTCCTACGAGCAGTACTTC. It encodes CASSPSQRQASYEQYF.

V gene TRBV7-2 combines with J gene TRBJ2-1; D possibly corresponds to TRBD1 (6 bases). V was trimmed by 5 bases and J by 3 bases, leaving 17 bases between them. In germline, CDR1 is SGHTA, CDR2 FQGNSA. CDR3 length: 16 amino acids. The CDR3 here is CASSQNKGDLYNEQFF. CDR3 coding DNA: TGTGCCAGCAGCCAAAATAAGGGGGACCTCTACAATGAGCAGTTCTTC.

The chain uses TRBV28 and TRBJ1-2; 7 positions match TRBD1. The CDR3 consists of 14 residues. The germline V gene has CDR1 MDHEN and CDR2 SYDVKM. V shed 6 bases and J 4 bases; nucleotides not matched to a gene: 8. CDR3 nucleotides: TGTGCCAGCAGAGGCCGAGGACAGGCCTATGGCTACACCTTC. It translates to CASRGRGQAYGYTF.

V and J are TRBV7-9 and TRBJ1-3; 8 bases align to TRBD1. V shed 5 bases and J 0 bases; nucleotides not matched to a gene: 6. CDR1 and CDR2 from the germline V gene are SEHNR and FQNEAQ (reference sequence). The CDR3 is made up of 16 amino acids. In DNA, the CDR3 is TGTGCCAGCAGCAAAAGGGACAGGCCCTCTGGAAACACCATATATTTT. Residues: CASSKRDRPSGNTIYF.

V usage is TRBV5-1 and J usage is TRBJ2-1; 8 nucleotides align to TRBD1. From germline, CDR1 is SGHRS and CDR2 YFSETQ. The CDR3 is made up of 16 amino acids. The ends lost 3 bases at V and 0 bases at J; junction bases unmatched: 5. CDR3 DNA: TGCGCCAGCAGCTACGAAACAGGGGGCTCCTACAATGAGCAGTTCTTC. This gives the protein CASSYETGGSYNEQFF.

The chain couples TRBV23-1 to TRBJ1-1; D unclear. TRBV23-1 is an open reading frame whose function is uncertain. The V end lost 8 bases, the J end lost 6 bases, and 25 bases lay between the germline ends. The CDR3 has 16 amino acids. The CDR3 loop reads CASDPVKIGARPEAFF. The CDR3 coding sequence is TGCGCCAGCGACCCAGTCAAAATAGGCGCGCGGCCTGAAGCTTTCTTT.

This clone was seen a few times. The chain's CDR3 is CASNKLTAYEQYF. Here the CDR3 DNA reads TGTGCCAGCAACAAATTGACAGCTTACGAGCAGTACTTC. This sequence joins TRBV7-9 and TRBJ2-7; TRBD1 is a possible D gene (5 bases). Trimming took 7 bases from V and 4 from J, leaving 14 bases between them. The germline V gene has CDR1 SEHNR and CDR2 FQNEAQ (reference sequence). This CDR3 is 13 amino acids long.

The rearrangement uses TRBV6-1 and TRBJ1-3; D is possibly TRBD1 (6 bases). CDR3 length: 14 amino acids. The V gene's germline CDR1 is MNHNS and CDR2 SASEGT. Trimming cost V 1 base and J 8 bases, with 12 bases left between them. The CDR3: CASSEGRGWYTIYF. Here the CDR3 DNA reads TGTGCCAGCAGTGAAGGAAGGGGGTGGTACACCATATATTTT.

This clone was seen a handful of times. The V and J genes are TRBV4-1 and TRBJ2-3, with 7 bases aligning to TRBD2. Germline V gene sequence: CDR1 MGHRA, CDR2 YSYEKL. The CDR3 length is 16 residues. V gave up 1 base and J gave up 1 base; unmatched junction bases: 5. The CDR3 DNA reads TGCGCCAGCAGCCAAGGGGCGGGGGAGGGCACAGATACGCAGTATTTT. Residues: CASSQGAGEGTDTQYF.

The rearrangement uses TRBV18 and TRBJ1-6; D might be TRBD1 (6 bases). V lost 3 bases and J lost 0, with 15 bases in between. This CDR3 has 18 residues. Germline values: CDR1 KGHSH, CDR2 LQKENI. CDR3 bases: TGTGCCAGCTCACCCTCCGGACAGAGGAGCTCCTATAATTCACCCCTCCACTTT. Translating gives CASSPSGQRSSYNSPLHF.

Here the CDR3 DNA reads TGTGCCAGCAGCTTCGACAGGGTAGAGAACACTGAAGCTTTCTTT. This codes for CASSFDRVENTEAFF. The rearrangement links TRBV7-2 to TRBJ1-1; 7 positions match TRBD1. Germline V gene data show CDR1 as SGHTA and CDR2 as FQGNSA. V lost 3 bases to trimming and J lost 1 base; unmatched junction nucleotides: 5. The CDR3 has 15 amino acids.

The CDR3 is CSATANYGYTF. In nucleotides, the CDR3 is TGCAGTGCTACAGCTAACTATGGCTACACCTTC. The gene calls are TRBV20-1 and TRBJ1-2; D is ambiguous. CDR1 DFQATT and CDR2 SNEGSKA come from the germline V gene (reference sequence). The CDR3 runs to 11 residues. Deletions cut 4 bases from V and 0 bases from J, with 3 bases between.

This chain links TRBV11-2 with TRBJ2-3; 11 nucleotides agree with TRBD2. The germline V gene has CDR1 SGHAT and CDR2 FQNNGV. The CDR3 covers 16 residues. V lost 5 bases, J lost 4 bases, and 8 bases stayed unmatched. CDR3 residues: CASSPLAGGRPDTQYF. CDR3 DNA sequence: TGTGCCAGCAGCCCGTTAGCGGGGGGGCGGCCAGATACGCAGTATTTT.

In nucleotides, the CDR3 is TGTGCCAGCAGTTACTCGGCCAGGGGGCAAGGCTACACCTTC. This encodes CASSYSARGQGYTF. V usage is TRBV6-5 and J usage is TRBJ1-2; 8 bases agree with TRBD1. CDR3 length: 14 amino acids. Germline V gives CDR1 MNHEY, CDR2 SVGAGI. J lost 8 bases, V lost 0 bases, and 5 bases had no gene match.

The sample holds one count of this clone. The CDR3 loop is CASRQGAGELFF. The CDR3 DNA reads TGTGCCAGCAGACAGGGGGCCGGGGAGCTGTTTTTT. This chain connects TRBV28 to TRBJ2-2; the match to TRBD1 covers 8 bases. Germline CDR1 MDHEN, CDR2 SYDVKM. The CDR3 runs to 12 residues. V gave up 6 bases and J gave up 6 bases; unmatched junction bases: 0.

V gene TRBV19 combines with J gene TRBJ1-5; D remains ambiguous. This CDR3 is built from 13 residues. V was trimmed by 6 bases and J by 4 bases, leaving 10 bases between them. Germline V gene data show CDR1 as LNHDA and CDR2 as SQIVND (reference sequence). CDR3 sequence reads: CASRGGLNQPQHF. CDR3 in DNA: TGTGCCAGTAGAGGCGGTCTTAATCAGCCCCAGCATTTT.

V gene TRBV10-1 combines with J gene TRBJ1-4; no reliable D call. Germline loops: CDR1 WNHNN, CDR2 SYGVQD (reference sequence). This CDR3 has 13 residues. V lost 10 bases and J 0 bases, leaving 9 bases between the germline ends. CDR3 bases: TGCGCCACAGATTACACAACTAATGAAAAACTGTTTTTT. It encodes CATDYTTNEKLFF.

The rearrangement joins TRBV7-2 to TRBJ2-3, with D uncertain. The V end lost 5 bases, the J end lost 6 bases, and 12 bases lay between the germline ends. Germline V gene sequence: CDR1 SGHTA, CDR2 FQGNSA. This CDR3 comprises 13 residues. The CDR3 sequence is CASSPPTEDTQYF. The CDR3 DNA reads TGTGCCAGCAGCCCCCCGACTGAGGATACGCAGTATTTT.

This clone was found a few times. The same CDR3 arises from other DNA sequences in this sample as well. V is TRBV2 and J is TRBJ1-1; D is uncertain. V was pared by 9 bases and J by 0 bases, with 11 bases between. Germline values: CDR1 SNHLY, CDR2 FYNNEI. CDR3 length equals 13 residues. CDR3 loop: CASSSGLNTEAFF. In DNA, the CDR3 is TGTGCCAGTTCCTCGGGTTTGAACACTGAAGCTTTCTTT.

The chain combines TRBV10-1 with TRBJ1-2; unclear D gene. The germline V and J ends were trimmed by 2 bases and 2 bases, with 6 bases remaining between them. The CDR3 extends over 13 amino acids. CDR1 and CDR2 (germline): WNHNN, SYGVQD (reference sequence). This CDR3 reads CASSEMRNYGYTF. The DNA of the CDR3 is TGCGCCAGCAGTGAGATGAGGAACTATGGCTACACCTTC.

This chain connects TRBV2 to TRBJ2-7, with 7 bases that match TRBD2. This CDR3 has 13 amino acids. J gave up 7 bases and V 4 bases, and 7 bases lay outside the gene matches. CDR1 and CDR2 (germline): SNHLY, FYNNEI. The CDR3 sequence: CASSGRGEREQYF. CDR3 DNA: TGTGCCAGCAGTGGTCGGGGGGAGCGGGAGCAGTACTTC.

The gene calls are TRBV6-1 and TRBJ2-3; possible D gene TRBD1, 7 bases. The CDR3 has 15 amino acids. Germline CDR1 is MNHNS and CDR2 is SASEGT. Trimming stripped 9 bases from V and 3 bases from J, with 19 bases between. CDR3 nucleotide sequence: TGTGCCAGTCAGGTCGGAGGGGGCAGAACAGATACGCAGTATTTT. This encodes CASQVGGGRTDTQYF.

The CDR3 reads CASSQVLRGYSNQPQHF. CDR3 in DNA: TGCGCCAGCAGCCAAGTACTCAGGGGCTATAGCAATCAGCCCCAGCATTTT. The chain uses TRBV4-1 and TRBJ1-5, with a tentative D call TRBD1 (6 bases). Germline CDR1 is MGHRA and CDR2 is YSYEKL. The CDR3 runs 17 residues. With 1 base removed from V and 0 bases from J, the gap between germline ends came to 13 bases.

This clone appeared once. This chain joins TRBV7-2 and TRBJ1-4, with 8 bases identical to TRBD1. CDR1 SGHTA and CDR2 FQGNSA come from the germline V gene. The CDR3 is made up of 15 amino acids. The V segment lost 3 bases and the J segment 2 bases; nucleotides outside the gene matches: 2. The CDR3: CASSLTGVTNEKLFF. CDR3 sequence (DNA): TGTGCCAGCAGCTTGACAGGGGTGACTAATGAAAAACTGTTTTTT.

The chain links TRBV7-8 to TRBJ2-1; D possibly corresponds to TRBD1 (5 bases). Deletions cut 0 bases from V and 12 bases from J, with 15 bases between. Per germline, CDR1 SGHVS and CDR2 FQNEAQ. The CDR3 extends over 14 amino acids. The CDR3 nucleotides are TGTGCCAGCAGCTTAGCGGCAGGGTATAAGGGGCAGTTCTTC. It yields the protein CASSLAAGYKGQFF.

The rearrangement uses TRBV5-4 and TRBJ2-7, with TRBD1 matching over 8 bases. With 3 bases clipped from V and 0 bases from J, the junction kept 2 bases outside the gene matches. CDR1 SGHNT and CDR2 YYREEE come from the germline V gene (reference sequence). CDR3 length: 14 amino acids. The CDR3, as DNA: TGTGCCAGCAGCTGGACAGGGAACTCCTACGAGCAGTACTTC. Encoded protein: CASSWTGNSYEQYF. Full variable domain (missing parts from reference TRBV5-4 and TRBJ2-7): ETGVTQSPTHLIKTRGQQVTLRCSSQSGHNTVSWYQQALGQGPQFIFQYYREEENGRGNFPPRFSGLQFPNYSSELNVNALELDDSALYLCASSWTGNSYEQYFGPGTRLTVT.

The chain links TRBV7-2 to TRBJ2-3; possibly TRBD2 for D (7 bases). CDR1 is SGHTA and CDR2 is FQGNSA in the germline V gene. The CDR3 consists of 18 residues. Trimming took off 4 bases at V and 2 bases at J, with 22 bases between the two ends. CDR3 residues: CASSYLSNGGGFTDTQYF. The CDR3 region has the DNA TGTGCCAGCAGCTACCTGTCTAATGGGGGGGGCTTCACAGATACGCAGTATTTT.

The chain is built from TRBV9 and TRBJ2-5; 7 bases align to TRBD1. Germline CDR1 reads SGDLS; CDR2 reads YYNGEE. V lost 4 bases, J lost 2 bases, and 8 bases stayed unmatched. This CDR3 contains 15 residues. For the CDR3, the DNA is TGTGCCAGCAGCTTAGGGGGACAGAGGCAAGAGACCCAGTACTTC. Its protein is CASSLGGQRQETQYF.